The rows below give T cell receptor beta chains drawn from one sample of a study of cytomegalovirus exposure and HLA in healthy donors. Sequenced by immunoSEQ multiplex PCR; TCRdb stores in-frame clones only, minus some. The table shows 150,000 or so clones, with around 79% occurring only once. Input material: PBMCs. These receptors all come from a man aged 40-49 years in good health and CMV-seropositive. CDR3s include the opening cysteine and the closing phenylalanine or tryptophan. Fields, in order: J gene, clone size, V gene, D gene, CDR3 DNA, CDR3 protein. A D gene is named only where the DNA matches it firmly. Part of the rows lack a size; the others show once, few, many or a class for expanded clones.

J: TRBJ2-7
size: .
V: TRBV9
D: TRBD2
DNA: TGTGCCAGCAGCCCCGGGGGGGGGAGGACCCACGAGCAGTACTTC
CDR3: CASSPGGGRTHEQYF

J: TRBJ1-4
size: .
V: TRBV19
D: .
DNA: TGTGCCAGTAGTTCGATTCAGGGGTCGGGGAATGAAAAACTGTTTTTT
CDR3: CASSSIQGSGNEKLFF

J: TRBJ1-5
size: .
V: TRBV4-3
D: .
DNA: TGCGCCAGCAGCCAAGGGACACAACCAAATCAGCCCCAGCATTTT
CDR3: CASSQGTQPNQPQHF

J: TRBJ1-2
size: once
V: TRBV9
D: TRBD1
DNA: TGTGCCAGCAGCGAAACCGGGACAGGGCACTATGGCTACACCTTC
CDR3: CASSETGTGHYGYTF

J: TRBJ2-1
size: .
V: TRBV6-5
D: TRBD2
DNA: TGTGCCAGCACGTCTAGCGGGAGTGAGCAGTTCTTC
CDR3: CASTSSGSEQFF

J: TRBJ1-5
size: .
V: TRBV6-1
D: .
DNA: TGTGCCAGCAGGACAGCCTCCAGCAATCAGCCCCAGCATTTT
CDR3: CASRTASSNQPQHF

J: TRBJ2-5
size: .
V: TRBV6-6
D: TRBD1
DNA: TGTGCCAGCAGTTGGACAGGGTCTGGAGAGACCCAGTACTTC
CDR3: CASSWTGSGETQYF

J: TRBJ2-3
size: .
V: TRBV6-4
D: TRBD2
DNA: TGTGCCAGCAGTGACCTAGCGGGAGGATTGGGAGATACGCAGTATTTT
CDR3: CASSDLAGGLGDTQYF

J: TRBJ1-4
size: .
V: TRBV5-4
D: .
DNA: TGTGCCAGCAGCTTGGCAGGGACTAATGAAAAACTGTTTTTT
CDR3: CASSLAGTNEKLFF

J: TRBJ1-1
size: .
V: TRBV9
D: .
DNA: TGTGCCAGCAGCGCCGAACAGGGGAACACTGAAGCTTTCTTT
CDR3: CASSAEQGNTEAFF

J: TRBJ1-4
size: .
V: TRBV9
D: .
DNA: TGTGCCAGCAGCCCCCGGAGGACAGCAACTAATGAAAAACTGTTTTTT
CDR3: CASSPRRTATNEKLFF

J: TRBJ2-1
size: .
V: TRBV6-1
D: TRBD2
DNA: TGTGCCAGCAGGGGGACTAGCGGGAGGGATGAGCAGTTCTTC
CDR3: CASRGTSGRDEQFF

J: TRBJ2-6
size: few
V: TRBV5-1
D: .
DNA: TGCGCCAGCAGCTTGAGCAGGCCTTATTCTGGGGCCAACGTCCTGACTTTC
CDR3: CASSLSRPYSGANVLTF

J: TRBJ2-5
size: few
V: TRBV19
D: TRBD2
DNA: TGTGCCAGTAGTATAGGGACTAGCTTAGTTGAGACCCAGTACTTC
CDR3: CASSIGTSLVETQYF

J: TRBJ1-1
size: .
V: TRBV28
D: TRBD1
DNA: TGTGCCAGCAGTGCAGCCGGACAGGGGGCTATGGGGACTGAAGCTTTCTTT
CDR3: CASSAAGQGAMGTEAFF

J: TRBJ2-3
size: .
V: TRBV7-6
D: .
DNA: TGTGCCAGCAGCTTAGCAGCTAGCTGGGAAGATACGCAGTATTTT
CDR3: CASSLAASWEDTQYF

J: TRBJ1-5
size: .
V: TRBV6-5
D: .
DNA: TGTGCCAGCAGCGACACCCTCAATCAGCCCCAGCATTTT
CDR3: CASSDTLNQPQHF

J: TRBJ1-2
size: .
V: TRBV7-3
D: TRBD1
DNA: TGTGCCAGCAGCCAGGGACAGGCTGAAGCTAACTATGGCTACACCTTC
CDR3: CASSQGQAEANYGYTF

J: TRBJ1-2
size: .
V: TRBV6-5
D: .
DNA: TGTGCCAGCAGTTATAGGTACAGAGCTGGGGGCTACACCTTC
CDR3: CASSYRYRAGGYTF

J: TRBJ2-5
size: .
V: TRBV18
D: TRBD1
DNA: TGTGCCAGCTCACCCGGACAGGGGGTCCAAGAGACCCAGTACTTC
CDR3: CASSPGQGVQETQYF

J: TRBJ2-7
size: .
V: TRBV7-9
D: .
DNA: TGTTCCAGCACAGGGAATAGATACGAGCAGTACTTC
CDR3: CSSTGNRYEQYF

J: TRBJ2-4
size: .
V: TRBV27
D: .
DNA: TGTGCCAGCAGTCCCTGGGGCGGGATTAAAAACATTCAGTACTTC
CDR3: CASSPWGGIKNIQYF